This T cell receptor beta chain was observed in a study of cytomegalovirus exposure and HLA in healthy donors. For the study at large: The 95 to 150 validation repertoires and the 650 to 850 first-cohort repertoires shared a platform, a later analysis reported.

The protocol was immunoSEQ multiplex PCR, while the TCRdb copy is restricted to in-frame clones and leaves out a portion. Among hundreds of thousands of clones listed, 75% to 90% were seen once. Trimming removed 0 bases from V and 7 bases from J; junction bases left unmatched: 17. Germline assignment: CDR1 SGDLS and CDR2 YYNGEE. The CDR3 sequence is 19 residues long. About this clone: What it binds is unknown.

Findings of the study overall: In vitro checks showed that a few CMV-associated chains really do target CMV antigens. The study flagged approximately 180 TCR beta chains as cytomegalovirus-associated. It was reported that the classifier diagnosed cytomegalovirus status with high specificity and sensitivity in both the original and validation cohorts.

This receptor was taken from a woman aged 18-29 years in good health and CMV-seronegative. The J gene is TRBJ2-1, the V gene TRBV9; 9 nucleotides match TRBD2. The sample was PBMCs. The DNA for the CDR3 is TGTGCCAGCAGCGTAGGAGGGAGGGTTAGCGGGAGCTCCACGAATGAGCAGTTCTTC. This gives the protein CASSVGGRVSGSSTNEQFF.